This T cell receptor beta chain is from a study of identical twins. The length of the CDR3 is 15 residues. V shed 4 bases, J shed 4 bases, and the junction held 4 bases outside the gene matches. Germline CDR1 and CDR2: SGHRS and YFSETQ. One entry per CDR3 protein, called by TCRdb with MiXCR from the 5' RACE reads. The repertoire consists of about 660,000 distinct CDR3 sequences, with over 8.5% occurring once and the leading ten covering approximately 0.96%. The data were also submitted as part of a second study, on yellow fever vaccine responses in identical twins.

This receptor was obtained from a woman under 30 in good health. The rearrangement joins TRBV5-1 to TRBJ2-3, with 12 bases identical to TRBD1. Sequences were obtained from PBMCs. The CDR3 DNA reads as TGCGCCAGCAGCCCCGGGACAGGGGGCCCAGATACGCAGTATTTT. Translation: CASSPGTGGPDTQYF.